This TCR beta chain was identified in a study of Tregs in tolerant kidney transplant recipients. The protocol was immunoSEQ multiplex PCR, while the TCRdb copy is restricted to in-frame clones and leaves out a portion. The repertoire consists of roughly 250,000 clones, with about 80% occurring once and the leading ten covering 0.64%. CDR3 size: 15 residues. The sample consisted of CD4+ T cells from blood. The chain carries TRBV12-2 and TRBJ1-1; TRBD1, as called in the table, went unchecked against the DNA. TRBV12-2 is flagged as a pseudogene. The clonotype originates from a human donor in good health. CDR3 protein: CASRADRVRGTEAFF. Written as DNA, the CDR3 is TGTGCAAGTCGCGCGGACAGGGTAAGAGGCACTGAAGCTTTCTTT.